This T cell receptor (beta chain) was identified during a study of blood T cell repertoires in COVID-19. Study context: Acute and convalescent COVID-19 samples came from the United States, Italy and Spain.

This CDR3 has 17 amino acids. Between the trimmed V and J ends, which lost 5 bases and 0 bases, there was a span of 18 bases. In germline, CDR1 is SEHNR, CDR2 FQNEAQ (reference sequence). Measured with immunoSEQ multiplex PCR; TCRdb has only the in-frame clones, and not every one. The sample consists of 200,000 to 250,000 clones, about 90% of them appearing once. The sample consisted of peripheral blood. This clonotype was sampled from a young woman who had recovered from COVID-19. The chain is built from TRBV7-9 and TRBJ2-3; no reliable D call. CDR3 DNA: TGTGCCAGCAGCCTCGAGATGGTCCGAGTTAGCACAGATACGCAGTATTTT. It codes for CASSLEMVRVSTDTQYF.